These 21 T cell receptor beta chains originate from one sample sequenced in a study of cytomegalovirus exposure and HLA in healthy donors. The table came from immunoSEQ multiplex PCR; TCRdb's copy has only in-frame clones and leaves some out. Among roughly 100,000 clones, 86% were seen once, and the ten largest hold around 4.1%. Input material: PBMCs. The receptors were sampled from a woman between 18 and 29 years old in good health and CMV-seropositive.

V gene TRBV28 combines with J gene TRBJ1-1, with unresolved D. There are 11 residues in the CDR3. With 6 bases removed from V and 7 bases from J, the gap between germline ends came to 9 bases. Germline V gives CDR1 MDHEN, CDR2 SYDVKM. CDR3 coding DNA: TGTGCCAGCAGCCGCCGGGGTGAAGCTTTCTTT. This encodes CASSRRGEAFF. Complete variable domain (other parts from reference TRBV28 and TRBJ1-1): DVKVTQSSRYLVKRTGEKVFLECVQDMDHENMFWYRQDPGLGLRLIYFSYDVKMKEKGDIPEGYSVSREKKERFSLILESASTNQTSMYLCASSRRGEAFFGQGTRLTVV.

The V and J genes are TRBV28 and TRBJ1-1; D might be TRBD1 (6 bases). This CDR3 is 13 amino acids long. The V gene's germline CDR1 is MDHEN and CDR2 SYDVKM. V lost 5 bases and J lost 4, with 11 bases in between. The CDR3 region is CASSLGGGTEAFF. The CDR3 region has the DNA TGTGCCAGCAGTCTAGGGGGGGGCACTGAAGCTTTCTTT.

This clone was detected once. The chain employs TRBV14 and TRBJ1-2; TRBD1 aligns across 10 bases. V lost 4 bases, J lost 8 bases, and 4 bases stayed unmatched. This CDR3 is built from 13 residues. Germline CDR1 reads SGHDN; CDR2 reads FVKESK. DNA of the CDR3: TGTGCCAGCAGCCGGACAGGGGGAGGAGGCTACACCTTC. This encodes CASSRTGGGGYTF.

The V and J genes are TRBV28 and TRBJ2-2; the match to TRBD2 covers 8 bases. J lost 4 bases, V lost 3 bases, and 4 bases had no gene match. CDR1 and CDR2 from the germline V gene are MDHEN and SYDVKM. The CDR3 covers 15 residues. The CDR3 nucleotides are TGTGCCAGCAGTTTCGGACTAGCTATCACCGGGGAGCTGTTTTTT. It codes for CASSFGLAITGELFF.

The DNA of the CDR3 is TGTGCCAGCAGCTTAGCGGGACAGCTGAACACTGAAGCTTTCTTT. Translating it yields CASSLAGQLNTEAFF. The chain joins TRBV11-1 to TRBJ1-1; 7 nucleotides line up with TRBD1. Germline V lookup: CDR1 SGHAT, CDR2 FQDESV (reference sequence). This CDR3 comprises 15 residues. Unmatched junction bases numbered 1, after V lost 0 bases and J lost 0 bases. The full variable domain, its missing parts supplied by reference TRBV11-1 and TRBJ1-1, is EAEVAQSPRYKITEKSQAVAFWCDPISGHATLYWYRQILGQGPELLVQFQDESVVDDSQLPKDRFSAERLKGVDSTLKIQPAELGDSAMYLCASSLAGQLNTEAFFGQGTRLTVV.

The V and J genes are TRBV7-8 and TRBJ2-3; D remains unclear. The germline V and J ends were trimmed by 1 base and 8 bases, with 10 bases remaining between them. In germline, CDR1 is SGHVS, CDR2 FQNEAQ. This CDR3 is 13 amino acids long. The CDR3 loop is CASSLGQASTQYF. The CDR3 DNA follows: TGTGCCAGCAGCTTAGGGCAGGCAAGTACGCAGTATTTT.

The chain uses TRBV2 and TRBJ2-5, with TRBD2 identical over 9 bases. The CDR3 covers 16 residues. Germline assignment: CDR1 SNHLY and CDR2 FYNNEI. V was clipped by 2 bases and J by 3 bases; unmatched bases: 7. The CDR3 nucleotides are TGTGCCAGCAGTGAATCTATAGCGGGAGATGAAGAGACCCAGTACTTC. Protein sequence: CASSESIAGDEETQYF.

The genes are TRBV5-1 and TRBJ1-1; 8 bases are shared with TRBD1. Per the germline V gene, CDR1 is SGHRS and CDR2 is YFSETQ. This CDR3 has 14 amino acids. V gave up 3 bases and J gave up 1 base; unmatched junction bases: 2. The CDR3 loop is CASSSGQENTEAFF. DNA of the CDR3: TGCGCCAGCAGCTCGGGACAGGAGAACACTGAAGCTTTCTTT.

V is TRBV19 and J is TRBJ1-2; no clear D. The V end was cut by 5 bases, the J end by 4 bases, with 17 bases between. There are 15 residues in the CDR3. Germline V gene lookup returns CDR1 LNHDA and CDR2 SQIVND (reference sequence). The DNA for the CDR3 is TGTGCCAGTAGTTCCGGTGGCGGAATCGGCTATGGCTACACCTTC. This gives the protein CASSSGGGIGYGYTF.

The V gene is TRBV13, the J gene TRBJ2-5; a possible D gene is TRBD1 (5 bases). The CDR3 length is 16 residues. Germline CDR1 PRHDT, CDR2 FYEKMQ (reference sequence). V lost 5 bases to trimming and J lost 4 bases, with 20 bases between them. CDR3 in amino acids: CASSPGYEGALETQYF. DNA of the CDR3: TGTGCCAGCAGCCCCGGATATGAAGGGGCATTAGAGACCCAGTACTTC.

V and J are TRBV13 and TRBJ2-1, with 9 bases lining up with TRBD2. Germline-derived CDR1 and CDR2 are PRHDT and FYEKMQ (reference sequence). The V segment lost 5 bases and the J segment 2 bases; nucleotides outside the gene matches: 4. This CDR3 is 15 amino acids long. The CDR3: CASSPRTSAYNEQFF. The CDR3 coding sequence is TGTGCCAGCAGCCCTCGGACTAGCGCCTACAATGAGCAGTTCTTC.

The CDR3 sequence: CASSQDENLNYEQYF. Written as DNA, the CDR3 is TGCGCCAGCAGCCAAGATGAGAACCTCAACTACGAGCAGTACTTC. The chain recombines TRBV4-1 with TRBJ2-7; unclear D gene. V was cut by 0 bases and J by 3 bases, with 12 bases left in between. In germline, CDR1 is MGHRA, CDR2 YSYEKL. This CDR3 region has 15 residues.

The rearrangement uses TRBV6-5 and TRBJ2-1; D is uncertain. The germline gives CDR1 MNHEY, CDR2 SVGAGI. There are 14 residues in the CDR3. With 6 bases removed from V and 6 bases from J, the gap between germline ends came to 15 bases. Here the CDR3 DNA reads TGTGCCAGCAGCCCCGGCGGTGCCCCCAATGAGCAGTTCTTC. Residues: CASSPGGAPNEQFF.

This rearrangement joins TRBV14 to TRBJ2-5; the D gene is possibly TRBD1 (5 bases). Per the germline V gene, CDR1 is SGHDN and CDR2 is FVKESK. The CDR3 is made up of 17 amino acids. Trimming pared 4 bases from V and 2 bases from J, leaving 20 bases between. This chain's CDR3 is CASSPPLVRGVQETQYF. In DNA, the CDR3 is TGTGCCAGCAGCCCCCCCCTAGTTAGGGGCGTACAAGAGACCCAGTACTTC.

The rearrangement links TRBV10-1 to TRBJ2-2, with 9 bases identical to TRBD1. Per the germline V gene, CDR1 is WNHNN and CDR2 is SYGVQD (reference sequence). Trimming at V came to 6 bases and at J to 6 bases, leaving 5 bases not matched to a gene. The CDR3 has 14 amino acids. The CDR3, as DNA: TGCGCCAGCAGCCGGGACAGGGTTTCCGGGGAGCTGTTTTTT. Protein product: CASSRDRVSGELFF.

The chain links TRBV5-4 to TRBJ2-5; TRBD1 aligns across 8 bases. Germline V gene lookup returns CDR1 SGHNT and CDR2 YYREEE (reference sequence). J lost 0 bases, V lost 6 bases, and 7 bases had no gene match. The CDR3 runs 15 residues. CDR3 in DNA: TGTGCCAGCACCAGTGGACAGGGTGACCAAGAGACCCAGTACTTC. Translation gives CASTSGQGDQETQYF. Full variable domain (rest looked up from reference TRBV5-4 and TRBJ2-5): ETGVTQSPTHLIKTRGQQVTLRCSSQSGHNTVSWYQQALGQGPQFIFQYYREEENGRGNFPPRFSGLQFPNYSSELNVNALELDDSALYLCASTSGQGDQETQYFGPGTRLLVL.

CDR3 coding DNA: TGTGCCAGCAGCACCCGGACTAGCGGGGGGAGAAATGAGCAGTTCTTC. This codes for CASSTRTSGGRNEQFF. J is TRBJ2-1 and V is TRBV9; 14 nucleotides line up with TRBD2. CDR3 size: 16 residues. Unmatched junction bases numbered 7, after V lost 4 bases and J lost 7 bases. Germline V gene sequence: CDR1 SGDLS, CDR2 YYNGEE.

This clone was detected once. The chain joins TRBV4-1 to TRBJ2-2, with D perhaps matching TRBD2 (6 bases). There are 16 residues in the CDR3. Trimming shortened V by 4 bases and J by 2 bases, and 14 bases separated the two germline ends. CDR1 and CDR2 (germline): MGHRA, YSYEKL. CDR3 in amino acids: CASSPHQRANTGELFF. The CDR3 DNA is TGCGCCAGCAGCCCTCACCAGCGGGCCAACACCGGGGAGCTGTTTTTT.

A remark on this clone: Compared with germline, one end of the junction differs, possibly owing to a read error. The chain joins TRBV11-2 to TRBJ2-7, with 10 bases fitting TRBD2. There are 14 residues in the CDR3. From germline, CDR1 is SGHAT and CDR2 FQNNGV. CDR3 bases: TGTGCCAGCAGCTTAGTAGGGGGGACCGGGACTAGCGTCTTC. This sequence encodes CASSLVGGTGTSVF.

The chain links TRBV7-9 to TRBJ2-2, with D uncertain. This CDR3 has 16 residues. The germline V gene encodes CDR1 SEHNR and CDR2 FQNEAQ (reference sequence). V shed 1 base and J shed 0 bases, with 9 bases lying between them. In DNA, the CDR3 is TGTGCCAGCAGCTTAGGTAGCCTTTCGAACACCGGGGAGCTGTTTTTT. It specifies CASSLGSLSNTGELFF.

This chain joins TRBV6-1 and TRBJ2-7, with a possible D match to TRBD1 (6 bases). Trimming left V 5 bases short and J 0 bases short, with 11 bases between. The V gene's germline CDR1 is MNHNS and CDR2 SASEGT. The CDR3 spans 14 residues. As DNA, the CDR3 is TGTGCCAGCAGTAGGGACACTAGCTCCTACGAGCAGTACTTC. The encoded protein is CASSRDTSSYEQYF.